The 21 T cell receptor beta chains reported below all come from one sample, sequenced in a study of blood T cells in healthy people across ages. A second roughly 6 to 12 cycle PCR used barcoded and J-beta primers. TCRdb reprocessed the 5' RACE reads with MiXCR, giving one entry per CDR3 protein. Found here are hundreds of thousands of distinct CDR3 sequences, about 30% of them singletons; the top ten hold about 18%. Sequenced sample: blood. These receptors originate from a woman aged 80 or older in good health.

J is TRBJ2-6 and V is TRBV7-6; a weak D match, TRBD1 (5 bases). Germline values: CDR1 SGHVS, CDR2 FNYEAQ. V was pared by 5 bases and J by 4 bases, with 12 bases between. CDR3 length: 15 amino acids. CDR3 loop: CASSETDLGANVLTF. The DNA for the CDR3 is TGTGCCAGCAGCGAGACAGACTTGGGGGCCAACGTCCTGACTTTC. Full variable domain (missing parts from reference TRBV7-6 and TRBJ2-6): GAGVSQSPRYKVTKRGQDVALRCDPISGHVSLYWYRQALGQGPEFLTYFNYEAQQDKSGLPNDRFSAERPEGSISTLTIQRTEQRDSAMYRCASSETDLGANVLTFGAGSRLTVL.

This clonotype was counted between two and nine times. The CDR3 coding sequence is TGTGCCTGGAAGGGCTGGAATGAAAAACTGTTTTTT. It translates to CAWKGWNEKLFF. The chain recombines TRBV30 with TRBJ1-4; D is ambiguous. V was clipped by 4 bases and J by 5 bases, with 8 bases between them. This CDR3 has 12 amino acids. In germline, CDR1 is GTSNPN, CDR2 SVGIG (reference sequence). The full variable domain, in which reference TRBV30 and TRBJ1-4 provide the parts outside the CDR3, is SQTIHQWPATLVQPVGSPLSLECTVEGTSNPNLYWYRQAAGRGLQLLFYSVGIGQISSEVPQNLSASRPQDRQFILSSKKLLLSDSGFYLCAWKGWNEKLFFGSGTQLSVL.

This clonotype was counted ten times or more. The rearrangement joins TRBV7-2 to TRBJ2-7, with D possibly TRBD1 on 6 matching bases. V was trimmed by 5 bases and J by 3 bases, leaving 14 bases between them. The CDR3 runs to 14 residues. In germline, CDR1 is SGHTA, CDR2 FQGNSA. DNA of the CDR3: TGTGCCAGCAGCCAACAGGGCTCATACTACGAGCAGTACTTC. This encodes CASSQQGSYYEQYF.

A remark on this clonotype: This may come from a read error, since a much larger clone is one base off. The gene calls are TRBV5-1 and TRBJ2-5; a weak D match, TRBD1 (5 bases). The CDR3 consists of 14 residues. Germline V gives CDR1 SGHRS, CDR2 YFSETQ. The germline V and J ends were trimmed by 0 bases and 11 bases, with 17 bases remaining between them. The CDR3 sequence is CASSLDGARNEQYF. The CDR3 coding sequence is TGCGCCAGCAGCTTGGATGGGGCCAGGAATGAGCAGTACTTC.

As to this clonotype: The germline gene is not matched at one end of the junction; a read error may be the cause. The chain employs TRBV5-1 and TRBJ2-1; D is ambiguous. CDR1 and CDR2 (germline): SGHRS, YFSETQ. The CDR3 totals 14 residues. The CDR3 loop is CASGFTGSTYEQFF. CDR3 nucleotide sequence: TGCGCCAGCGGCTTCACGGGTAGTACGTATGAGCAGTTCTTC.

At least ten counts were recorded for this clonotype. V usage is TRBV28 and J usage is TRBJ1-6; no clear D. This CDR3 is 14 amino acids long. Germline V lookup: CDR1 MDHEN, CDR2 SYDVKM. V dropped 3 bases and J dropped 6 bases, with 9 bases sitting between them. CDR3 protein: CASSFWQANSPLHF. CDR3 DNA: TGTGCCAGCAGTTTCTGGCAGGCTAATTCACCCCTCCACTTT.

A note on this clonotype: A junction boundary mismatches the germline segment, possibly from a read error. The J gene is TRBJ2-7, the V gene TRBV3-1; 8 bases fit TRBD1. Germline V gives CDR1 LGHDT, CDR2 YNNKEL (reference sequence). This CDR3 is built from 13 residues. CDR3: CANSHTGGNEQYF. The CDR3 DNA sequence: TGTGCCAACAGCCACACAGGGGGGAATGAGCAGTACTTC.

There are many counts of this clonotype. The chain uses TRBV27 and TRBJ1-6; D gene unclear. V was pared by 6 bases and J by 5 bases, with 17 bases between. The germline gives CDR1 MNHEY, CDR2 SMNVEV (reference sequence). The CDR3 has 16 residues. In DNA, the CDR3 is TGTGCCAGCAGCACCCGAGGTGGCGGGGATAATTCACCCCTCCACTTT. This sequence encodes CASSTRGGGDNSPLHF.

This CDR3 is CASNLAVGVDVQYF. The CDR3 nucleotides are TGTGCCAGCAATCTAGCGGTGGGAGTAGATGTGCAATATTTT. The chain uses TRBV12-3 or TRBV12-4 and TRBJ2-3; 7 positions agree with TRBD2. Unmatched junction bases numbered 19, after V lost 7 bases and J lost 15 bases. The CDR3 runs 14 residues.

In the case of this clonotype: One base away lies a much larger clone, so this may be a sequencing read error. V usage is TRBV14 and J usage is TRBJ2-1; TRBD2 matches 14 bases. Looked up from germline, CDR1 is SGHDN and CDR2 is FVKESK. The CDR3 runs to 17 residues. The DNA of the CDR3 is TGTACCAGCAGCCGCCATTCGACTAGCGGGGGGGCGGCTGAGCAGTTCTTC. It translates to CTSSRHSTSGGAAEQFF.

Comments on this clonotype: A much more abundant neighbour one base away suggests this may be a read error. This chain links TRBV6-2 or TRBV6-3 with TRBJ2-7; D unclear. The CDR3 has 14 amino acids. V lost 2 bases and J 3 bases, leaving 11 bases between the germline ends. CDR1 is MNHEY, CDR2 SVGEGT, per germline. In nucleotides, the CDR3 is TGTGCCAGCAGTTACAATCCTTTAGGCTACGAGCAGTACTTC. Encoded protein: CASSYNPLGYEQYF.

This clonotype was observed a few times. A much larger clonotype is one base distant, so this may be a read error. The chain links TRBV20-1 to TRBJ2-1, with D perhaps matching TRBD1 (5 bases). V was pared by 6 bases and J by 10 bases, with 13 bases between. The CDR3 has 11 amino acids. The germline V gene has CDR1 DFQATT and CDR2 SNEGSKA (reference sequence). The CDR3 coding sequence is TGCAGTGCCGCACAGGCTGAGGAGCAGTTCTTC. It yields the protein CSAAQAEEQFF.

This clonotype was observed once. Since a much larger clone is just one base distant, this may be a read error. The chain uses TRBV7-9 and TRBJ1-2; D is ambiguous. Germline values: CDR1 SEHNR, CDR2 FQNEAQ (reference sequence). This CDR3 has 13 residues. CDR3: CVSSTDAPYGYTF. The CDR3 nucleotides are TGTGTCAGCAGCACAGATGCGCCCTATGGCTACACCTTC. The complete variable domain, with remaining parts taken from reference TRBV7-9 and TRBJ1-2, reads DTGVSQNPRHKITKRGQNVTFRCDPISEHNRLYWYRQTLGQGPEFLTYFQNEAQLEKSRLLSDRFSAERPKGSFSTLEIQRTEQGDSAMYLCVSSTDAPYGYTFGSGTRLTVV.

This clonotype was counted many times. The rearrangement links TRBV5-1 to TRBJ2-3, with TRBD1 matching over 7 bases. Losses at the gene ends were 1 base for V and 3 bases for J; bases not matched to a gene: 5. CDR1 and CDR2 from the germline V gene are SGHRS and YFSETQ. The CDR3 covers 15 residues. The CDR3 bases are TGCGCCAGCAGCTTGTTCGACAGGGAGACAGATACGCAGTATTTT. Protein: CASSLFDRETDTQYF.

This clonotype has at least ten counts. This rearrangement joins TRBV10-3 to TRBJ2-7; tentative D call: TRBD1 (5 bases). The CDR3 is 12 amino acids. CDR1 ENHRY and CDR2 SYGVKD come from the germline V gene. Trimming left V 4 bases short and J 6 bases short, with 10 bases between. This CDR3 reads CAISASQGEQYF. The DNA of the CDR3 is TGTGCCATCAGTGCTTCTCAGGGCGAGCAGTACTTC.

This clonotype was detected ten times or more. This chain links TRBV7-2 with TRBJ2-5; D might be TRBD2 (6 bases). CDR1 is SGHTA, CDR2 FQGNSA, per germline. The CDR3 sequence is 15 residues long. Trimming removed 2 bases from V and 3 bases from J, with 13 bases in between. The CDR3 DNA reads TGTGCCAGCAGCTTATTCGGCGGGGAAAAAGAGACCCAGTACTTC. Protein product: CASSLFGGEKETQYF.

The DNA of the CDR3 is TGCGCCAGCAGCCAAGAGATGACAGGCACTAATCAGCCCCAGCATTTT. Protein: CASSQEMTGTNQPQHF. The rearrangement links TRBV4-3 to TRBJ1-5; D possibly corresponds to TRBD1 (6 bases). Germline V gene data show CDR1 as LGHNA and CDR2 as YSLEER. Trimming removed 0 bases at V and 4 bases at J, with 13 bases between. This CDR3 is built from 16 residues.

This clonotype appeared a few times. The CDR3 is CASSLGDPSLNEQYF. CDR3 nucleotide sequence: TGTGCCAGCAGCTTGGGGGACCCTTCTCTTAATGAGCAGTACTTC. The gene calls are TRBV5-4 and TRBJ2-7, with D perhaps TRBD1 or TRBD2 (5 bases each). The ends were cut back, 0 bases at V and 7 bases at J, with 17 bases in the middle. Germline V lookup: CDR1 SGHNT, CDR2 YYREEE (reference sequence). This CDR3 has 15 amino acids.

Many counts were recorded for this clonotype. The CDR3 here is CASSLSGTSGSGWQTQYF. The CDR3 coding sequence is TGTGCCAGCAGTCTATCCGGGACTAGCGGGTCCGGGTGGCAGACCCAGTACTTC. The chain couples TRBV6-1 to TRBJ2-7; 12 nucleotides line up with TRBD2. With the DNA end fitting TRBJ2-5 better, the J assignment may be wrong. Germline CDR1 and CDR2: MNHNS and SASEGT. The CDR3 loop spans 18 amino acids.

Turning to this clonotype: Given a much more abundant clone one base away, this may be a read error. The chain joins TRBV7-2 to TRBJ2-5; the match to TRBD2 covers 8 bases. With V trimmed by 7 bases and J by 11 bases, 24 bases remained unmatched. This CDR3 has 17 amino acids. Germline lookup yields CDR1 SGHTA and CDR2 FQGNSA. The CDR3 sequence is CASIPTPGLVNYNEQYF. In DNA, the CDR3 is TGTGCCAGCATCCCCACACCGGGACTAGTTAACTACAATGAGCAGTACTTC.

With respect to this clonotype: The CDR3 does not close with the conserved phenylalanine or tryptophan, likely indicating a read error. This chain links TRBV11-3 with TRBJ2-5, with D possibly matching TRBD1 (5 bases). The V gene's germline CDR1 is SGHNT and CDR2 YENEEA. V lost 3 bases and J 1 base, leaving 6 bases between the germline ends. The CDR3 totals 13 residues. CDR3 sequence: CASSFDSQETQYV. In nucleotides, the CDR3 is TGTGCCAGCAGCTTTGACAGCCAAGAGACCCAGTACGTC.